The rows below give T cell receptor beta chains drawn from one sample of a study of response to subunit inactivated influenza vaccine. TCRdb reprocessed the RT-PCR reads via MiXCR and lists one record per CDR3 protein. The profile shows 630,000 or so distinct CDR3 sequences, 15% to 18% of them singletons. This material consisted of PBMCs from blood, taken less than 13 days after vaccination. These receptors all come from a man between 45 and 60 years old who received an inactivated influenza vaccine. CDR3s include the opening cysteine and the closing phenylalanine or tryptophan. The order of the fields is J gene, D gene, V gene, clone size, CDR3 protein, CDR3 DNA. The D gene is left open where the match is weak. The size of a clone is reported for some rows only, either as once, few or many, or as a class for expanded clones.

>TRBJ2-7|TRBD2|TRBV20-1|few
CSATSGDVYEQYF
TGCAGTGCTACTAGCGGGGACGTCTACGAGCAGTACTTC
>TRBJ2-2|TRBD2|TRBV11-2|NA
CASSLFGQAGPNTGELFF
TGTGCCAGCAGCTTATTCGGTCAAGCGGGGCCTAACACCGGGGAGCTGTTTTTT
>TRBJ2-7|NA|TRBV7-6|few
CASSQRTATYEQYF
TGTGCCAGCAGCCAGAGGACAGCGACCTACGAGCAGTACTTC
>TRBJ2-5|NA|TRBV11-2|NA
CASSSSAVQETQYF
TGTGCCAGCAGCTCCTCCGCAGTCCAAGAGACCCAGTACTTC
>TRBJ2-3|NA|TRBV6-5|NA
CASSYSGLSDTQYF
TGTGCCAGCAGTTACTCGGGTTTGTCAGATACGCAGTATTTT
>TRBJ2-3|TRBD2|TRBV5-1|NA
CASSSGLAGVLDTQYF
TGCGCCAGCAGCTCGGGACTAGCGGGAGTGTTAGATACGCAGTATTTT
>TRBJ2-2|TRBD1|TRBV24-1|few
CATSDPGTGYGELFF
TGTGCCACCAGTGACCCCGGGACAGGCTACGGGGAGCTGTTTTTT
>TRBJ2-5|NA|TRBV7-2|few
CASSSLVKETQYF
TGTGCCAGCAGCTCTTTGGTTAAAGAGACCCAGTACTTC
>TRBJ1-5|NA|TRBV6-5|few
CASSFSRQSNQPQHF
TGTGCCAGCAGTTTCTCGCGACAGAGCAATCAGCCCCAGCATTTT
>TRBJ2-7|NA|TRBV3-1|few
CASSQEGLGPYEQYF
TGTGCCAGCAGCCAAGAGGGTTTAGGACCCTACGAGCAGTACTTC
>TRBJ2-7|TRBD1|TRBV29-1|few
CSVKTDRGLYEQYF
TGCAGCGTGAAGACGGACAGGGGCTTATACGAGCAGTACTTC
>TRBJ2-1|TRBD2|TRBV7-9|NA
CASSLPPLMGSGRETFF
TGTGCCAGCAGCTTACCTCCCCTGATGGGTAGCGGGAGGGAAACGTTCTTC
>TRBJ2-3|TRBD2|TRBV5-1|NA
CASSQLASGGPDTQYF
TGCGCCAGCAGCCAGTTAGCTAGCGGGGGACCAGATACGCAGTATTTT
>TRBJ2-3|NA|TRBV12-3/TRBV12-4|few
CATGEGTTDTQYF
TGTGCCACCGGAGAGGGGACCACAGATACGCAGTATTTT
>TRBJ2-1|TRBD2|TRBV7-8|NA
CASSLLSLAGGQGNEQFF
TGTGCCAGCAGCTTACTCTCATTAGCGGGAGGGCAGGGCAATGAGCAGTTCTTC
>TRBJ2-7|TRBD2|TRBV20-1|NA
CSAIGLAQKSLYEQYF
TGCAGTGCTATTGGACTAGCACAAAAGTCGCTCTACGAGCAGTACTTC
>TRBJ2-2|TRBD2|TRBV4-3|many
CASSHGLAENTGELFF
TGCGCCAGCAGCCATGGACTAGCGGAAAACACCGGGGAGCTGTTTTTT
>TRBJ1-6|NA|TRBV6-5|NA
CANSYSSGPSNSPLHF
TGTGCCAACAGTTACTCGAGTGGGCCAAGTAATTCACCCCTCCACTTT
>TRBJ2-3|TRBD1|TRBV12-3/TRBV12-4|few
CASSQGQGATDTQYF
TGTGCCAGCAGTCAGGGACAGGGGGCAACAGATACGCAGTATTTT
>TRBJ2-5|TRBD1|TRBV7-7|few
CASSPHGTEETQYF
TGTGCTAGCAGCCCACACGGGACAGAAGAGACCCAGTACTTC
>TRBJ2-2|TRBD2|TRBV5-4|few
CASSSRTSGISSGELFF
TGTGCCAGCAGTTCGCGGACTAGCGGGATATCGAGCGGGGAGCTGTTTTTT
>TRBJ2-1|TRBD2|TRBV29-1|few
CSSRLAGDNEQFF
TGCAGCTCAAGACTAGCGGGAGACAATGAGCAGTTCTTC
>TRBJ2-3|TRBD2|TRBV29-1|NA
CSVETWLAGATDTQYF
TGCAGCGTTGAGACCTGGCTAGCGGGAGCAACAGATACGCAGTATTTT
>TRBJ1-1|TRBD1|TRBV12-3/TRBV12-4|NA
CASSVLWTGINTEAFF
TGTGCCAGCAGTGTATTATGGACAGGTATCAACACTGAAGCTTTCTTT
>TRBJ2-3|NA|TRBV30|NA
CAWNWDSTDTQYF
TGTGCCTGGAACTGGGACAGCACAGATACGCAGTATTTT
>TRBJ2-7|NA|TRBV4-1|NA
CASSQEATVGLEQYF
TGCGCCAGCAGCCAAGAGGCCACGGTAGGTCTCGAGCAGTACTTC
>TRBJ1-2|TRBD1|TRBV13|few
CASSPDRGHYGYTF
TGTGCCAGCAGCCCCGACAGGGGGCATTATGGCTACACCTTC
>TRBJ1-1|NA|TRBV9|few
CASSAPGGTEAFF
TGTGCCAGCAGCGCCCCCGGGGGCACTGAAGCTTTCTTT
>TRBJ1-2|TRBD1|TRBV28|few
CASSPTRTGGNYGYTF
TGTGCCAGCAGTCCGACGCGGACAGGGGGGAACTATGGCTACACCTTC
>TRBJ2-1|TRBD2|TRBV28|few
CASSLLGVAGRDEQFF
TGTGCCAGCAGTTTATTAGGGGTAGCGGGCCGCGATGAGCAGTTCTTC
>TRBJ1-5|NA|TRBV20-1|NA
CSARGHGYSNQPQHF
TGCAGTGCTAGGGGACACGGATATAGCAATCAGCCCCAGCATTTT
>TRBJ2-7|TRBD1|TRBV5-4|few
CASSRDRGKSYEQYF
TGTGCCAGCAGCCGGGACAGGGGAAAATCCTACGAGCAGTACTTC
>TRBJ1-1|NA|TRBV6-5|NA
CASSYATGGGMAFF
TGTGCCAGCAGTTACGCGACGGGTGGCGGAATGGCTTTCTTT
>TRBJ2-2|NA|TRBV10-3|NA
CAISELPGRTGELFF
TGTGCCATCAGTGAACTCCCGGGGCGGACCGGGGAGCTGTTTTTT
>TRBJ2-7|NA|TRBV20-1|few
CSARDQLSYEQYF
TGCAGTGCTAGAGACCAGCTTTCCTACGAGCAGTACTTC
>TRBJ2-7|NA|TRBV28|few
CASSFRDHSYEQYF
TGTGCCAGCAGTTTTAGGGACCACTCCTACGAGCAGTACTTC
>TRBJ2-1|NA|TRBV27|once
CASSWADDNEQFF
TGTGCCAGCAGTTGGGCCGATGACAATGAGCAGTTCTTC
>TRBJ2-7|NA|TRBV25-1|few
CASSAVTYEQYF
TGTGCCAGCAGTGCAGTTACCTACGAGCAGTACTTC
>TRBJ2-1|TRBD2|TRBV11-2|NA
CASSLGWRLAGGGDEQFF
TGTGCCAGCAGCTTAGGTTGGAGACTAGCGGGAGGGGGCGATGAGCAGTTCTTC
>TRBJ2-3|TRBD2|TRBV2|few
CASSEGAGPTDTQYF
TGTGCCAGCAGTGAGGGAGCGGGACCCACAGATACGCAGTATTTT
>TRBJ2-3|NA|TRBV13|few
CASSLVSDPYGTDTQYF
TGTGCCAGCAGCTTAGTAAGTGATCCTTACGGGACAGATACGCAGTATTTT
>TRBJ1-1|NA|TRBV19|NA
CASSTRAGVHTEAFF
TGTGCCAGTAGTACCCGGGCAGGGGTGCACACTGAAGCTTTCTTT